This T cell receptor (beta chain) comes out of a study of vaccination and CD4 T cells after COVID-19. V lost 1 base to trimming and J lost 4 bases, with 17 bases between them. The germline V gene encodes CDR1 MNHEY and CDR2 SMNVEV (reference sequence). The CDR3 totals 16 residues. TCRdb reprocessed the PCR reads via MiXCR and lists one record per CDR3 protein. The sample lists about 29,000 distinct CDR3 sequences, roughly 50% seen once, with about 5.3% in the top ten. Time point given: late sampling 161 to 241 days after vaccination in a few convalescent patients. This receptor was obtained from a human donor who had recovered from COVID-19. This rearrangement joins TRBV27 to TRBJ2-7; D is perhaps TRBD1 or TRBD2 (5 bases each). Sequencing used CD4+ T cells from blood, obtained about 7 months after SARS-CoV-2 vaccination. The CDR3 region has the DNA TGTGCCAGCAGTTTATTCGGGGACGGTCGGGTATACGAGCAGTACTTC. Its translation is CASSLFGDGRVYEQYF.